A single sample gave rise to the 9 T cell receptor beta chains below, sequenced in a study of blood T cells in healthy people across ages. A second roughly 6 to 12 cycle PCR used barcoded and J-beta primers. TCRdb called the 5' RACE reads again in MiXCR, with one record for every CDR3 protein. The repertoire holds 850,000 to 1,000,000 distinct CDR3 sequences, with roughly 43% as singletons. Sequencing was performed on blood. The receptor source for this set is a man aged 25 to 45 in good health.

This clonotype was detected many times. The CDR3 is CASDQGGNEQFF. The CDR3 coding sequence is TGTGCCAGCGATCAGGGGGGCAATGAGCAGTTCTTC. The chain has TRBV3-1 and TRBJ2-1, with a tentative D call TRBD1 (7 bases). V was cut by 8 bases and J by 6 bases, with 11 bases left in between. The CDR3 sequence is 12 residues long. Germline CDR1 and CDR2: LGHDT and YNNKEL (reference sequence).

V usage is TRBV7-2 and J usage is TRBJ2-3; D not resolved. This CDR3 comprises 17 residues. The V and J ends lost 4 bases and 2 bases respectively, with 19 bases between them. Germline V lookup: CDR1 SGHTA, CDR2 FQGNSA. The DNA for the CDR3 is TGTGCCAGCAGCTCCCCAATGATGGTGTCCCCCACAGATACGCAGTATTTT. It translates to CASSSPMMVSPTDTQYF.

This clonotype was picked up a small number of times. The chain couples TRBV6-2 or TRBV6-3 to TRBJ2-7; 8 nucleotides match TRBD1. The CDR3 extends over 15 amino acids. The junction had 9 bases not matched to a gene; V was cut back by 6 bases and J by 2 bases. Germline CDR1 MNHEY, CDR2 SVGEGT. The CDR3 bases are TGTGCCAGCAGCCATCCCTGGACAGGGACCTACGAGCAGTACTTC. It codes for CASSHPWTGTYEQYF.

This clonotype was recorded a few times. The V and J genes are TRBV5-1 and TRBJ2-1, with 9 bases that match TRBD1. The CDR3 is 17 amino acids. Germline lookup yields CDR1 SGHRS and CDR2 YFSETQ. J lost 4 bases, V lost 0 bases, and 8 bases had no gene match. DNA for the CDR3: TGCGCCAGCAGCTTGGAAATAGGTGGGACAGGGTACAATGAGCAGTTCTTC. Translating it yields CASSLEIGGTGYNEQFF. The whole variable domain, remainder taken from reference TRBV5-1 and TRBJ2-1, is KAGVTQTPRYLIKTRGQQVTLSCSPISGHRSVSWYQQTPGQGLQFLFEYFSETQRNKGNFPGRFSGRQFSNSRSEMNVSTLELGDSALYLCASSLEIGGTGYNEQFFGPGTRLTVL.

This chain links TRBV4-3 with TRBJ2-3; 7 bases match TRBD1. This CDR3 comprises 17 residues. Germline V gene data show CDR1 as LGHNA and CDR2 as YSLEER. J lost 2 bases, V lost 6 bases, and 14 bases had no gene match. The DNA for the CDR3 is TGCGCCAGCAGTCCAGGAATGGACAGGCTGGTCACAGATACGCAGTATTTT. This gives the protein CASSPGMDRLVTDTQYF.

V gene TRBV12-3 or TRBV12-4 combines with J gene TRBJ2-5; 7 positions agree with TRBD2. Trimming cost V 2 bases and J 1 base; bases outside gene matches: 4. CDR3 length: 15 amino acids. CDR3 sequence reads: CASSLLAAFQETQYF. The CDR3 region has the DNA TGTGCCAGCAGTTTACTAGCGGCGTTCCAAGAGACCCAGTACTTC.

The rearrangement joins TRBV7-2 to TRBJ1-1; 9 bases map to TRBD1. In germline, CDR1 is SGHTA, CDR2 FQGNSA. The CDR3 length is 17 residues. The junction had 6 bases not matched to a gene; V was cut back by 1 base and J by 0 bases. CDR3 nucleotide sequence: TGTGCCAGCAGCTTAGGACAGGGGGTGGGGGTGAACACTGAAGCTTTCTTT. This sequence encodes CASSLGQGVGVNTEAFF.

This clonotype was seen only a few times. V is TRBV6-2 or TRBV6-3 and J is TRBJ2-1, with D possibly TRBD2 on 6 matching bases. The CDR3 loop spans 14 amino acids. Germline lookup yields CDR1 MNHEY and CDR2 SVGEGT. V lost 8 bases and J 1 base, leaving 12 bases between the germline ends. In DNA, the CDR3 is TGTGCCAGCCTCAGGAGGGGTTCCTACAATGAGCAGTTCTTC. It yields the protein CASLRRGSYNEQFF.

The chain uses TRBV7-8 and TRBJ2-1; maybe TRBD1 (6 bases). CDR1 is SGHVS, CDR2 FQNEAQ, per germline. The germline V and J ends were trimmed by 1 base and 13 bases, with 17 bases remaining between them. There are 14 residues in the CDR3. CDR3 bases: TGTGCCAGCAGCTTAGACCGAGGGGGTATGGTCCAGTTCTTC. This sequence encodes CASSLDRGGMVQFF.